A selection of T cell receptor beta chains follows, all from one sample in a study of blood T cell repertoires in COVID-19. The data were produced by immunoSEQ multiplex PCR, yet TCRdb's version contains in-frame clones alone and is incomplete. The sample consists of about 260,000 clones, around nine tenths of them appearing once. The material sequenced was peripheral blood. The receptor set was obtained from a woman in her sixties with COVID-19, enrolled during active disease. CDR3s include the opening cysteine and the closing phenylalanine or tryptophan. A D gene is named only where the DNA matches it firmly. The size of a clone is reported for some rows only, either as once, few or many, or as a class for expanded clones.

D,J,size,V,length,CDR3,DNA
TRBD2,TRBJ2-3,-,TRBV24-1,15,CATTGGAGVLDTQYF,TGTGCCACCACGGGGGGAGCGGGAGTTCTAGATACGCAGTATTTT
-,TRBJ2-5,few,TRBV30,14,CAWSGQIYQETQYF,TGTGCCTGGTCCGGACAGATCTATCAAGAGACCCAGTACTTC
TRBD2,TRBJ2-1,-,TRBV27,12,CASSPGGRIPFF,TGTGCCAGCAGTCCTGGCGGGAGAATTCCGTTCTTC
TRBD2,TRBJ2-3,-,TRBV12-5,16,CASGLGPAGGADTQYF,TGTGCTAGTGGTTTGGGGCCAGCGGGAGGAGCAGATACGCAGTATTTT
-,TRBJ1-6,-,TRBV7-2,15,CASRQIRDYNSPLHF,TGTGCCAGCAGACAAATCCGGGACTATAATTCACCCCTCCACTTT
-,TRBJ2-3,-,TRBV19,16,CASSIRTAERTDTQYF,TGTGCCAGTAGTATTAGGACAGCAGAACGCACAGATACGCAGTATTTT
-,TRBJ1-5,-,TRBV30,13,CAWSVRGALAQHF,TGTGCCTGGAGTGTACGCGGGGCGCTGGCCCAGCATTTT
TRBD1,TRBJ2-2,-,TRBV5-6,13,CASSQTGAGELFF,TGTGCCAGCAGCCAAACAGGGGCCGGGGAGCTGTTTTTT
-,TRBJ2-7,-,TRBV20-1,11,CSAEGRYEQYF,TGCAGTGCGGAGGGGAGGTACGAGCAGTACTTC
TRBD2,TRBJ2-1,-,TRBV3-1/TRBV3-2,16,CASSQGAGGVFNEQFF,TGTGCCAGCAGCCAAGGAGCGGGAGGAGTATTCAATGAGCAGTTCTTC
TRBD1,TRBJ2-7,-,TRBV18,12,CASSTGGYEQYF,TGTGCCAGCTCGACAGGGGGCTACGAGCAGTACTTC
TRBD1,TRBJ2-3,-,TRBV6-6,16,CASSYSIGTGADTQYF,TGTGCCAGCAGTTACTCGATAGGGACAGGCGCAGATACGCAGTATTTT
-,TRBJ1-5,-,TRBV19,12,CASSIGRKPQHF,TGTGCCAGTAGTATAGGTAGAAAGCCCCAGCATTTT
-,TRBJ2-3,-,TRBV19,14,CASSPGPPPDTQYF,TGTGCCAGTAGTCCAGGCCCACCACCAGATACGCAGTATTTT
-,TRBJ1-3,once,TRBV19,14,CASRRGDSGNTIYF,TGTGCCAGTAGACGCGGAGACTCTGGAAACACCATATATTTT
TRBD1,TRBJ1-6,-,TRBV5-5,14,CASSRDSPNSPLHF,TGTGCCAGCAGCCGGGACAGCCCTAATTCACCCCTCCACTTT
-,TRBJ1-1,-,TRBV3-1/TRBV3-2,15,CASSQGAGADTEAFF,TGTGCCAGCAGCCAAGGGGCAGGGGCAGACACTGAAGCTTTCTTT
TRBD1,TRBJ2-7,-,TRBV6-2/TRBV6-3,13,CASSSGTGFHQYF,TGTGCCAGCAGTTCCGGGACAGGGTTTCATCAGTACTTC